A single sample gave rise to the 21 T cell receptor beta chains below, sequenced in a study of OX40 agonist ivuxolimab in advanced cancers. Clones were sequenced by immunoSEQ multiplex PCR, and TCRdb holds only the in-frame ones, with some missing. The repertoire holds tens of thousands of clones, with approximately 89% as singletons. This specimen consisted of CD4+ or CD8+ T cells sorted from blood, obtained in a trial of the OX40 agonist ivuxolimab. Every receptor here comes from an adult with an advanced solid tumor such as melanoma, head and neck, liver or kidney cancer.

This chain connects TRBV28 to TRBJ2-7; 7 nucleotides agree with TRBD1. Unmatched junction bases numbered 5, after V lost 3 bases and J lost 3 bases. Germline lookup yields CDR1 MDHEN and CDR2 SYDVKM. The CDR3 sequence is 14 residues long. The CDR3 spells CASSFPDRHYEQYF. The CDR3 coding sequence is TGTGCCAGCAGTTTTCCGGACAGGCACTACGAGCAGTACTTC.

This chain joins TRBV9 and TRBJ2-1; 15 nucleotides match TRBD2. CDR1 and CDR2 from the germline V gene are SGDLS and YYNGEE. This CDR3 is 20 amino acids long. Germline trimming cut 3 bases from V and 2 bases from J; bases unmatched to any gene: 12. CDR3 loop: CASSDPGLAGGPTTYNEQFF. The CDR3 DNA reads TGTGCCAGCAGCGATCCGGGACTAGCGGGGGGACCTACAACCTACAATGAGCAGTTCTTC.

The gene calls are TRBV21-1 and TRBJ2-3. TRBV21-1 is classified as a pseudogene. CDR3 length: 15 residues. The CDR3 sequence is CASSKDKESTDTQYF. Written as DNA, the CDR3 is TGTGCCAGCAGCAAAGATAAGGAAAGCACAGATACGCAGTATTTT.

For the CDR3, the DNA is TGTGCCAGCGGGGGTGGCACTTTTAGCAATCAGCCCCAGCATTTT. It encodes CASGGGTFSNQPQHF. The chain joins TRBV2 to TRBJ1-5; D is perhaps TRBD1 (5 bases). The CDR3 is 15 amino acids. In germline, CDR1 is SNHLY, CDR2 FYNNEI. The ends were cut back, 8 bases at V and 0 bases at J, with 14 bases in the middle.

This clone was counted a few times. The CDR3: CASSRTGQPSGNTIYF. CDR3 in DNA: TGTGCCAGCAGCCGGACAGGGCAACCATCTGGAAACACCATATATTTT. The chain employs TRBV4-2 and TRBJ1-3; 8 nucleotides match TRBD1. The germline gives CDR1 LGHNA, CDR2 YNFKEQ. V shed 4 bases, J shed 1 base, and the junction held 6 bases outside the gene matches. This CDR3 has 16 residues.

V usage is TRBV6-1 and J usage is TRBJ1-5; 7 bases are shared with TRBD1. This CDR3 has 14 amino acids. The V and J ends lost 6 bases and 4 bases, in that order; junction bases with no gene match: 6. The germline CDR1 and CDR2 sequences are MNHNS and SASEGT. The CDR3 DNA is TGTGCCAGCAGCATCGGACAGGAGAATCAGCCCCAGCATTTT. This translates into CASSIGQENQPQHF.

The CDR3, as DNA: TGTGCCAGCAGCCAAGTTGGCGGACTCTCTGGGGCCAACGTCCTGACTTTC. Amino acids: CASSQVGGLSGANVLTF. This chain connects TRBV14 to TRBJ2-6, with D tentatively TRBD2 (5 bases). Trimming took 1 base from V and 0 from J, leaving 10 bases between them. This CDR3 spans 17 amino acids. Germline CDR1 is SGHDN and CDR2 is FVKESK.

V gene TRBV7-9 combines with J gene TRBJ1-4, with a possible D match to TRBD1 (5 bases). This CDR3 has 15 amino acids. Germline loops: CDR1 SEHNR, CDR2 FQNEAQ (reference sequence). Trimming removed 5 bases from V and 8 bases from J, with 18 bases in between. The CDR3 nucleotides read TGTGCCAGCAGCCGAGGGGCAGGGATACGGGAAAAACTGTTTTTT. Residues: CASSRGAGIREKLFF.

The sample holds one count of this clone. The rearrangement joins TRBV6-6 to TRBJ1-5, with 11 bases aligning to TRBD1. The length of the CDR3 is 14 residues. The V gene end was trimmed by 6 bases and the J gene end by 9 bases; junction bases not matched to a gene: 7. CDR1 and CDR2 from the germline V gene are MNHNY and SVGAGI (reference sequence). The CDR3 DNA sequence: TGTGCCAGCAGCGGGACAGGGGGAGCCGGGCCCCAGCATTTT. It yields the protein CASSGTGGAGPQHF.

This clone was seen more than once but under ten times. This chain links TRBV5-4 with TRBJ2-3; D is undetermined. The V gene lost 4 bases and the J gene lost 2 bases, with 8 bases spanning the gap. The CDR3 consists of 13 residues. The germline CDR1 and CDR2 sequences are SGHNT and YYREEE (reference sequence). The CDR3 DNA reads TGTGCCAGCAGCCCTACGATCACAGATACGCAGTATTTT. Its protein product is CASSPTITDTQYF.

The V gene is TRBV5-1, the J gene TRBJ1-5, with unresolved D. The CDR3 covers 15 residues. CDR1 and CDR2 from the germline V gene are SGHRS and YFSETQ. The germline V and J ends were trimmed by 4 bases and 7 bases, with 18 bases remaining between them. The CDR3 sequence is CASSPGGEGGQPQHF. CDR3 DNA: TGCGCCAGCAGCCCAGGAGGCGAGGGTGGGCAGCCCCAGCATTTT. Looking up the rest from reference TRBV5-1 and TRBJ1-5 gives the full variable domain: KAGVTQTPRYLIKTRGQQVTLSCSPISGHRSVSWYQQTPGQGLQFLFEYFSETQRNKGNFPGRFSGRQFSNSRSEMNVSTLELGDSALYLCASSPGGEGGQPQHFGDGTRLSIL.

The DNA for the CDR3 is TGTGCCAGCAGTTTAACTTGGGGACCCAATTACGAGCAGTACTTC. This encodes CASSLTWGPNYEQYF. The chain employs TRBV27 and TRBJ2-7; D possibly matches TRBD1 or TRBD2 (5 bases each). CDR1 and CDR2 (germline): MNHEY, SMNVEV (reference sequence). The CDR3 spans 15 residues. Trimming took off 2 bases at V and 4 bases at J, with 15 bases between the two ends.

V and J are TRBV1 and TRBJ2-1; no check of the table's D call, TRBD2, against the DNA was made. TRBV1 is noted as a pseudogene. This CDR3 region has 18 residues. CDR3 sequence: CTSSPIRGGAKIYNEQFF. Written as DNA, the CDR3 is TGCACCAGCAGCCCTATCCGGGGGGGGGCCAAGATTTACAATGAGCAGTTCTTC.

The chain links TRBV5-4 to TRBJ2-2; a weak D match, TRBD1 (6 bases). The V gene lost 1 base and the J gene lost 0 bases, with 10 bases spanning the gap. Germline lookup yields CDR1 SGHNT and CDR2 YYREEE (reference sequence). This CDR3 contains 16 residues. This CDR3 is CASSLFDRSNTGELFF. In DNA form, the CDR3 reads TGTGCCAGCAGCTTGTTCGACAGGTCGAACACCGGGGAGCTGTTTTTT.

The CDR3 region has the DNA TGTGCCAGCAGCCAAGACAGTTTTTCCTACGAGCAGTACTTC. It specifies CASSQDSFSYEQYF. The gene calls are TRBV16 and TRBJ2-7, with D possibly matching TRBD1 (5 bases). Germline loops: CDR1 KGHSY, CDR2 FQNENV. CDR3 length: 14 amino acids. Trimming took 2 bases from V and 1 from J, leaving 9 bases between them. Full variable domain (outside the CDR3, taken from reference TRBV16 and TRBJ2-7): GEEVAQTPKHLVRGEGQKAKLYCAPIKGHSYVFWYQQVLKNEFKFLISFQNENVFDETGMPKERFSAKCLPNSPCSLEIQATKLEDSAVYFCASSQDSFSYEQYFGPGTRLTVT.

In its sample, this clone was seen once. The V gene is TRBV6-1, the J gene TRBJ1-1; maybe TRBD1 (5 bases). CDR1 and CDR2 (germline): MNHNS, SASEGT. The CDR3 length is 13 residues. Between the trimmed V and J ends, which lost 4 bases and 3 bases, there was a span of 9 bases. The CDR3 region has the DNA TGTGCCAGCAGTGTACAGGAGGACACTGAAGCTTTCTTT. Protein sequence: CASSVQEDTEAFF.

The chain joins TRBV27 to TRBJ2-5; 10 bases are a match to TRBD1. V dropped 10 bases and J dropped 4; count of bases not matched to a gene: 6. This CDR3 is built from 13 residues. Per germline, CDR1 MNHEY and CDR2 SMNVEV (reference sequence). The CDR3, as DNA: TGTGCCACCTCGACAGGGGGCCGAGAGACCCAGTACTTC. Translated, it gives CATSTGGRETQYF.

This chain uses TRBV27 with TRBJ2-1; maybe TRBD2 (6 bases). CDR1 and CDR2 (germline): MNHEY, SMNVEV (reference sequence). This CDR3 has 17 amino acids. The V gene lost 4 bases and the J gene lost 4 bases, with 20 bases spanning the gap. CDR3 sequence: CASSSLGSTGEYNEQFF. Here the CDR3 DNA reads TGTGCCAGCAGTTCCTTAGGATCCACGGGAGAGTACAATGAGCAGTTCTTC.

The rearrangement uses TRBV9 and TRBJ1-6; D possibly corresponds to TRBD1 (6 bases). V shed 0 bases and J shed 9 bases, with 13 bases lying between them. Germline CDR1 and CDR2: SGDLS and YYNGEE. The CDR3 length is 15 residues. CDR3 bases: TGTGCCAGCAGCGTAGAAGGCAGGGGAGGTTCACCCCTCCACTTT. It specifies CASSVEGRGGSPLHF.

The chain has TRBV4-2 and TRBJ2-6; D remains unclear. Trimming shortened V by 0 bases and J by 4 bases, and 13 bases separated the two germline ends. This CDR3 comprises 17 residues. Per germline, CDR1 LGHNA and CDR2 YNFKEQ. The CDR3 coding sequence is TGTGCCAGCAGCCAAGAACCTGACACATCCGGGGCCAACGTCCTGACTTTC. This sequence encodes CASSQEPDTSGANVLTF.

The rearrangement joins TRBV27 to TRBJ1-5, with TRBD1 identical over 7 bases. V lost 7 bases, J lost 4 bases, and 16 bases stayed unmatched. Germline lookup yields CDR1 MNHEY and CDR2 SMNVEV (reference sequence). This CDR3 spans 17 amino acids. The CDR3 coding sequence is TGTGCCAGCATGCCGTGGCCCGGAAACAGGGGAAATCAGCCCCAGCATTTT. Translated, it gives CASMPWPGNRGNQPQHF.